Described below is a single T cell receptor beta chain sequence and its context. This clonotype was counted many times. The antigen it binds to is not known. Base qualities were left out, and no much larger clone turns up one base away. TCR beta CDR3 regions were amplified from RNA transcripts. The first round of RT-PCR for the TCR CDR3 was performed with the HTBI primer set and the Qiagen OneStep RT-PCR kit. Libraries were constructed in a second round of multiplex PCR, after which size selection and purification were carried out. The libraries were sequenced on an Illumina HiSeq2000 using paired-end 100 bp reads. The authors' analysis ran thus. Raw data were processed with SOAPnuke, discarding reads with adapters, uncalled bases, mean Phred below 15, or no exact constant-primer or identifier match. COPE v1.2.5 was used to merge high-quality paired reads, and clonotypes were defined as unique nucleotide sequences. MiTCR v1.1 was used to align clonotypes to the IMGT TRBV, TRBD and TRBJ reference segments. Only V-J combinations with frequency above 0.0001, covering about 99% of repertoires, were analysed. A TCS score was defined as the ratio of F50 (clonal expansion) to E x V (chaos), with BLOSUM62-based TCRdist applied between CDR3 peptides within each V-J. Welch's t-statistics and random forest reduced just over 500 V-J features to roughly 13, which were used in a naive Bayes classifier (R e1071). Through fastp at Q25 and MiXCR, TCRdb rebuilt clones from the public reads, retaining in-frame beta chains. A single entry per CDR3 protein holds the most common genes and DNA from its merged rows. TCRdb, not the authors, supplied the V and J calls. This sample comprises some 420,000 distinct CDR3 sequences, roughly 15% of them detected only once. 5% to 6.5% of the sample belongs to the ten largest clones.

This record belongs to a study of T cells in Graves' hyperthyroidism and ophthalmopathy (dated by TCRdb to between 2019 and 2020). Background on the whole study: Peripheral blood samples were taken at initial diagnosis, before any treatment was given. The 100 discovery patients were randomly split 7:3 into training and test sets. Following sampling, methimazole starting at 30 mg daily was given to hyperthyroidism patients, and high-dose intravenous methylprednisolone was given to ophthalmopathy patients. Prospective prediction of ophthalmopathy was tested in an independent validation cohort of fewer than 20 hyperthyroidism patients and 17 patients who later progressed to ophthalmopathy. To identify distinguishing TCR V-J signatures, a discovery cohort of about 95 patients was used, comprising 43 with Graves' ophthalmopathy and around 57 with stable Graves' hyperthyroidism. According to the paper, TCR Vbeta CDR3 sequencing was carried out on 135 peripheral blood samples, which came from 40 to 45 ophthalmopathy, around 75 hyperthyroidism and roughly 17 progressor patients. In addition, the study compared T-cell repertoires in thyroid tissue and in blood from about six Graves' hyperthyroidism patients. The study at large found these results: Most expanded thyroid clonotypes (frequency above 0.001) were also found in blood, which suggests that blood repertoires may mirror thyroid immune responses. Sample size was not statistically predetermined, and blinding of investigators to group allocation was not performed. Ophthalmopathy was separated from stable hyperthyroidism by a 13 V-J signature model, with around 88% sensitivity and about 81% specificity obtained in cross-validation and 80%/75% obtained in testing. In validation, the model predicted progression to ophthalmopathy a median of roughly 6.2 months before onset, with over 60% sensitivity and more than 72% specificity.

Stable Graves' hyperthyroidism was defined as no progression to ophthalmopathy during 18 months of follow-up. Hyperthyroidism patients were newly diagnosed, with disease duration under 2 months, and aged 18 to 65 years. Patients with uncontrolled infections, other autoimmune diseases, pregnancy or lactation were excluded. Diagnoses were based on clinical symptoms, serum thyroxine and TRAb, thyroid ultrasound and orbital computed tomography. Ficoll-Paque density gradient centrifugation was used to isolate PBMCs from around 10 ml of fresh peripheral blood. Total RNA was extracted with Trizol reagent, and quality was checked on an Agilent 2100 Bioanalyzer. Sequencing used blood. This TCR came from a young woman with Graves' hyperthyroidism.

The bases read TGTGCCAGCAGCCGGGACGGAGGGACAGATACGCAGTATTTT. The translation is CASSRDGGTDTQYF. Recombination joined TRBV12-3 or TRBV12-4 with TRBJ2-3; TRBD2 could be the D gene, as 6 bases match. Including the terminal cysteine and phenylalanine, the CDR3 comprises 14 residues. Left in the record is the CDR3 DNA by itself, 42 bases read in frame from the first base. V and J lose 6 bases and 3 bases, and a span of 13 bases separates them.